This T cell receptor (beta chain) was documented in a study of human T cells and chemical hapten exposure (dated by TCRdb to 2020 to 2022). Regarding the research as a whole: For sensitization, 2% DPC in acetone was applied to a roughly 2 cm by roughly 2 cm area of upper inner arm skin. Peripheral blood TCR repertoire changes were tracked in vivo in alopecia patients during primary and secondary sensitization to the hapten diphenylcyclopropenone (DPC). Patch tests used Finn chambers with 0.01% DPC on the upper back, scored after 6 days by International Contact Dermatitis Research Group standards. Throughout the study period of approximately 23 weeks, patients also received therapeutic DPC doses to the scalp every week. The libraries were sequenced as a pool, and the TCR yield per sample differed mostly because of small variations in library volumes within the pool. Blood for TCR sequencing was provided by twenty-nine alopecia patients at one to four time points (pre-sensitization, 2, 6 and 24 weeks). Blood was sampled from patients pre-sensitization (week 0) and at 2, 6 and about 24 weeks after DPC sensitization. Alopecia areata with under or over 50% scalp involvement, alopecia totalis and alopecia universalis were represented in the patient cohort, which was mostly female.

CDR1 and CDR2, per the germline V gene, are SGHRS and YFSETQ. The cysteine opens and the phenylalanine closes a CDR3 of 14 amino acids. The read is trimmed to its CDR3 DNA, 42 bases read in frame from base 1. V and J are truncated by 4 bases and 4 bases respectively, leaving an intervening sequence of 15 bases. The time point label here, explained by the study, means: patch test 2, 6 weeks after DPC sensitization. Interpreted using the paper, the treatment or condition label stands for: therapeutic diphenylcyclopropenone sensitization with weekly scalp DPC. At each patch-test visit, blood was drawn before the patch test was applied. To be eligible, patients had to be aged 18 to 70, diagnosed with alopecia and judged suitable for DPC therapy, while pregnant patients were excluded. Total RNA was isolated from unfractionated whole blood collected in Tempus Blood RNA tubes. As concerns this clonotype: Its antigen target is currently unknown. No base qualities exist here, and no much larger clone lies one base off it.

The paper as a whole reports these results and caveats: Expanded TCRs formed significantly more large CDR3 similarity clusters than pre-sensitization or healthy control sets, consistent with antigen-driven responses. Because all patients had alopecia, a presumed autoimmune disease, the immune response of the patients might differ from that of healthy individuals. Repeated subsampling changed both the strength of the expansion versus patch-test correlation and the threshold at which the correlation became significant. DPC sensitization did not change how many TCRs were above 1 in 1000 frequency, and no evidence was found of alterations in global repertoire structure. The number of PT1 expanded TCRs positively correlated with patch test score, significant at thresholds 8, 16 and 32 but not 4.

Library prep was done by RACE. Instrument used: NextSeq 500. Library preparation attached unique molecular identifiers to individual cDNA molecules for quantitative, reproducible TCR counting. Each blood RNA sample was used to sequence both TCR alpha and TCR beta chains. From the authors' description of their analysis: Samples had a median of 95,638 TCRs, with a range from about 23,224 to 750,000. V, J and CDR3 annotation of the TCR reads was performed with the Decombinator software suite. Every sample was subsampled to the same number of TCRs (28,000) for the PS versus PT1 abundance plots. Expanded TCRs were defined as absent before sensitization and observed at least eight times at the 2-week time point. Starting from the raw public reads, TCRdb applied fastp trimming at Q25, assembled clones with MiXCR and retained in-frame beta chains. Every distinct CDR3 protein forms one entry, paired with its most common genes and DNA. These V and J calls rely on TCRdb rather than the paper's analysis. The sample records about 140,000 distinct CDR3 sequences, 12% of which are singletons. The ten most abundant clones make up 1.2% to 1.5% of the sample.

Recombination joined TRBV5-1 with TRBJ2-7; possibly the D gene is TRBD2, per 5 matching bases. The sample here was whole blood, taken in connection with sensitization to the hapten diphenylcyclopropenone (DPC). The sequence came from a woman aged 45-60 years with alopecia areata. Some clones in this sample may be carry-over from other donors' samples. The nucleotides are TGCGCCAGCAGCCAAGACACCACGGGGTACGAGCAGTACTTC. Its protein is CASSQDTTGYEQYF.